The T cell receptor beta chain described here comes from a study of post-analysis software for immune sequencing data. Whole-study findings and limits: About five TRBV segments were more frequent in patients than controls; TRBV5-6, TRBV5-1 and TRBV20-1 belonged to this group.

Incorporated into the TCR beta cDNA libraries were unique molecular identifiers, which served to reduce PCR and sequencing biases. TCRdb used MiXCR to reprocess the PCR reads, holding one entry per CDR3 protein. The table lists hundreds of thousands of distinct CDR3 sequences, about 44% of them singletons. Points on this clonotype: Its antigen is currently unknown.

V lost 0 bases and J 6 bases, leaving 11 bases between the germline ends. This CDR3 has 13 amino acids. Germline V lookup: CDR1 DFQATT, CDR2 SNEGSKA (reference sequence). The V gene is TRBV20-1, the J gene TRBJ1-2; D ambiguous. Sequencing was carried out using blood. The sequence was obtained from a girl aged 5-17 years with multiple sclerosis. CDR3 coding DNA: TGCAGTGCTAGAGATAGTCCTCGGGATGGCTACACCTTC. Encoded protein: CSARDSPRDGYTF.